The present entry profiles one TCR beta chain with its context. This entry belongs to a study of patients and donors after allogeneic stem cell transplantation. TCRdb recomputed calls from the RT-PCR reads with MiXCR, one row per CDR3 protein. The sample lists roughly 940,000 distinct CDR3 sequences; more than 15% were seen once. V lost 8 bases and J lost 10; bases outside the gene matches: 8. CDR1 and CDR2 (germline): SGHRS, YFSETQ. The CDR3 covers 13 residues. Input material: blood, either unsorted or a sorted T cell fraction (not recorded which). J is TRBJ2-1 and V is TRBV5-1; 11 bases align to TRBD2. The clonotype was recovered from a human donor who was either an allogeneic HSCT recipient or a stem cell or donor lymphocyte infusion donor (not recorded which). It is not recorded whose cells these are; they may come from a transplant donor. In nucleotides, the CDR3 is TGCGCCAGTAATAGCGGGGGGGCGGAGGAGCAGTTCTTC. Translating gives CASNSGGAEEQFF.